A single sample gave rise to the 19 T cell receptor beta chains below, sequenced in a study of blood T cells in healthy people across ages. The authors ran a second PCR of roughly 6 to 12 cycles using a sample-barcoded 5' primer and a J-beta primer mix. TCRdb re-derived calls from the 5' RACE reads in MiXCR, one entry per CDR3 protein. Seen here are around 1.5 million distinct CDR3 sequences, around 42% observed once, and the top ten hold roughly 7.9%. Sequences were obtained from blood. The receptors originated from a woman aged 18-35 years in good health.

The J gene is TRBJ1-1, the V gene TRBV13, with 12 nucleotides matching TRBD1. J lost 2 bases, V lost 5 bases, and 6 bases had no gene match. Germline V lookup: CDR1 PRHDT, CDR2 FYEKMQ (reference sequence). This CDR3 is 16 amino acids long. The CDR3 reads CASSPGTGGPNTEAFF. CDR3 coding DNA: TGTGCCAGCAGCCCCGGGACAGGGGGCCCAAACACTGAAGCTTTCTTT.

The chain couples TRBV2 to TRBJ2-6; the D gene is possibly TRBD1 (6 bases). The CDR3 loop spans 15 amino acids. With 6 bases removed from V and 2 bases from J, the gap between germline ends came to 11 bases. Germline V CDR1 and CDR2: SNHLY, FYNNEI. CDR3 sequence (DNA): TGTGCCAGCAGGCTACAGGGCCCTGGGGCCAACGTCCTGACTTTC. Its protein is CASRLQGPGANVLTF.

The chain uses TRBV10-3 and TRBJ2-5; the D gene is possibly TRBD2 (6 bases). Trimming shortened V by 2 bases and J by 4 bases, and 8 bases separated the two germline ends. The germline V gene encodes CDR1 ENHRY and CDR2 SYGVKD. The CDR3 is made up of 13 amino acids. The DNA for the CDR3 is TGTGCCATCAGTGAGGGAGCGGGAGAGACCCAGTACTTC. It specifies CAISEGAGETQYF.

This clonotype was seen more than once but under ten times. The chain employs TRBV6-6 and TRBJ2-3; D ambiguous. Germline-derived CDR1 and CDR2 are MNHNY and SVGAGI (reference sequence). CDR3 length: 13 amino acids. Trimming shortened V by 0 bases and J by 6 bases, and 7 bases separated the two germline ends. The CDR3 region is CASSYSKADTQYF. CDR3 coding DNA: TGTGCCAGCAGTTACTCGAAGGCTGATACGCAGTATTTT.

This clonotype has only a few counts. The J gene is TRBJ2-2, the V gene TRBV29-1; no clear D gene. V shed 6 bases and J shed 6 bases, with 11 bases lying between them. Germline loops: CDR1 SQVTM, CDR2 ANQGSEA. CDR3 size: 12 residues. CDR3 nucleotide sequence: TGCAGCGTGCCTTGGAGTGCCGGGGAGCTGTTTTTT. Translated: CSVPWSAGELFF.

This clonotype was detected once. A much larger clonotype is one base distant, so this may be a read error. V usage is TRBV3-1 and J usage is TRBJ1-2, with 7 bases fitting TRBD1. The CDR3 runs to 15 residues. Germline assignment: CDR1 LGHDT and CDR2 YNNKEL (reference sequence). CDR3 loop: CASSQIDREAGGYAF. Here the CDR3 DNA reads TGTGCCAGCAGCCAAATCGACAGGGAGGCGGGTGGCTACGCCTTC.

The CDR3 protein is CSARGKTGADADTQYF. CDR3 DNA sequence: TGCAGTGCTAGGGGAAAGACAGGGGCTGACGCAGATACGCAGTATTTT. The rearrangement joins TRBV20-1 to TRBJ2-3; 8 nucleotides line up with TRBD1. CDR1 DFQATT and CDR2 SNEGSKA come from the germline V gene (reference sequence). The V gene end was trimmed by 3 bases and the J gene end by 4 bases; junction bases not matched to a gene: 12. The CDR3 covers 16 residues.

The rearrangement uses TRBV29-1 and TRBJ2-1; D might be TRBD1 or TRBD2, each matching 5 bases. The V and J ends lost 7 bases and 9 bases respectively, with 16 bases between them. Germline assignment: CDR1 SQVTM and CDR2 ANQGSEA. This CDR3 comprises 12 residues. The CDR3 region is CSATGAEGEQFF. CDR3 in DNA: TGCAGCGCCACCGGGGCCGAGGGTGAGCAGTTCTTC.

This clonotype has a handful of counts. The chain recombines TRBV6-6 with TRBJ2-7; the D gene could be TRBD1 or TRBD2 (5 bases each). V was clipped by 2 bases and J by 4 bases, with 12 bases between them. This CDR3 has 14 amino acids. Germline CDR1 is MNHNY and CDR2 is SVGAGI (reference sequence). CDR3: CASSYEGLQYEQYF. In DNA form, the CDR3 reads TGTGCCAGCAGTTACGAGGGGCTCCAATACGAGCAGTACTTC.

This sequence joins TRBV10-3 and TRBJ2-7; D remains unclear. Per the germline V gene, CDR1 is ENHRY and CDR2 is SYGVKD. This CDR3 has 15 amino acids. Trimming cost V 6 bases and J 0 bases, with 15 bases left between them. CDR3 amino acids: CAIREGVVSSYEQYF. The DNA of the CDR3 is TGTGCCATCAGAGAAGGAGTAGTAAGCTCCTACGAGCAGTACTTC.

This chain uses TRBV12-3 or TRBV12-4 with TRBJ2-3, with TRBD2 identical over 8 bases. Germline trimming cut 6 bases from V and 4 bases from J; bases unmatched to any gene: 6. This CDR3 has 14 residues. The CDR3 DNA reads TGTGCCAGCAGCGGGAGGGGAGGGGCAGATACGCAGTATTTT. Protein sequence: CASSGRGGADTQYF.

This clonotype was recorded a few times. The chain joins TRBV7-2 to TRBJ1-4, with D possibly matching TRBD1 (6 bases). Germline loops: CDR1 SGHTA, CDR2 FQGNSA. This CDR3 spans 14 amino acids. V was trimmed by 1 base and J by 10 bases, leaving 13 bases between them. The CDR3, as DNA: TGTGCCAGCAGCTTAGAGGGCCCGGACAGAAAACTGTTTTTT. Translating it yields CASSLEGPDRKLFF. Full variable domain (remainder filled in from reference TRBV7-2 and TRBJ1-4): GAGVSQSPSNKVTEKGKDVELRCDPISGHTALYWYRQSLGQGLEFLIYFQGNSAPDKSGLPSDRFSAERTGGSVSTLTIQRTQQEDSAVYLCASSLEGPDRKLFFGSGTQLSVL.

The chain uses TRBV20-1 and TRBJ1-1, with D possibly matching TRBD1 (6 bases). CDR1 is DFQATT, CDR2 SNEGSKA, per germline (reference sequence). The CDR3 is 16 residues long. Between the trimmed V and J ends, which lost 1 base and 1 base, there was a span of 16 bases. The CDR3, as DNA: TGCAGTGCTAGAGGTTGGGTACAGGGTGCGAACACTGAAGCTTTCTTT. It yields the protein CSARGWVQGANTEAFF.

This clonotype came up once. The V and J genes are TRBV11-2 and TRBJ2-7; D gene unclear. The germline gives CDR1 SGHAT, CDR2 FQNNGV. CDR3 length: 13 residues. V shed 3 bases and J shed 1 base, with 7 bases lying between them. The CDR3 nucleotides read TGTGCCAGCAGCTTTGAGGCGTCCTACGAGCAGTACTTC. This encodes CASSFEASYEQYF.

In this sample, this clonotype turned up a few times. This rearrangement joins TRBV10-2 to TRBJ2-3, with 11 bases identical to TRBD2. Losses at the gene ends were 2 bases for V and 4 bases for J; bases not matched to a gene: 5. This CDR3 contains 16 residues. Per germline, CDR1 WSHSY and CDR2 SAAADI. The CDR3: CASSEVSGGASDTQYF. CDR3 bases: TGCGCCAGCAGTGAGGTTAGCGGGGGGGCCTCAGATACGCAGTATTTT.

This clonotype was detected a few times. The CDR3 sequence is CAISARTSGSYEQYF. Here the CDR3 DNA reads TGTGCCATCAGTGCACGGACTAGCGGGAGTTACGAGCAGTACTTC. The chain couples TRBV10-3 to TRBJ2-7; the match to TRBD2 covers 13 bases. J was trimmed by 4 bases and V by 4 bases; bases with no gene match: 4. CDR3 size: 15 residues. CDR1 and CDR2 (germline): ENHRY, SYGVKD.

This clonotype was detected only a few times. The genes are TRBV12-3 or TRBV12-4 and TRBJ1-1; no clear D gene. The CDR3 runs 11 residues. V was trimmed by 4 bases and J by 9 bases, leaving 9 bases between them. The CDR3 reads CASSSGSKAFF. DNA for the CDR3: TGTGCCAGCAGTTCCGGATCAAAAGCTTTCTTT.

V usage is TRBV27 and J usage is TRBJ2-3; tentatively, D is TRBD1 (5 bases). V was shortened by 5 bases and J by 6 bases, with 12 bases between the two germline ends. The CDR3 consists of 13 residues. Germline values: CDR1 MNHEY, CDR2 SMNVEV (reference sequence). Written as DNA, the CDR3 is TGTGCCAGCAGTGTTACAGGTCCTGATACGCAGTATTTT. Protein sequence: CASSVTGPDTQYF.

This clonotype has more than one count but fewer than ten. V gene TRBV3-1 combines with J gene TRBJ1-2, with D unresolved. This CDR3 is built from 12 residues. The V end was cut by 3 bases, the J end by 3 bases, with 5 bases between. Germline V lookup: CDR1 LGHDT, CDR2 YNNKEL (reference sequence). In DNA form, the CDR3 reads TGTGCCAGCAGCCAGCCTGACTATGGCTACACCTTC. This translates into CASSQPDYGYTF.